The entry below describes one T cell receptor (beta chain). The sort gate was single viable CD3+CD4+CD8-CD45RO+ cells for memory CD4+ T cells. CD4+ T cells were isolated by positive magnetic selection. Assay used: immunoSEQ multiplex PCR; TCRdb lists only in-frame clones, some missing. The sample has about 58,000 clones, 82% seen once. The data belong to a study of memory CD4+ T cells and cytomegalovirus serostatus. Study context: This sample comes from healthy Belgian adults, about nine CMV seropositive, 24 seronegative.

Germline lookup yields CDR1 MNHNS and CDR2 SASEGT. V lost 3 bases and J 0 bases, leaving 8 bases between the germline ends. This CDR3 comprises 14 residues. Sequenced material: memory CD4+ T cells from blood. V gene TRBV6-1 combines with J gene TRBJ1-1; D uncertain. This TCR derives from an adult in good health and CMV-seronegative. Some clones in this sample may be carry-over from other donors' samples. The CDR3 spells CASSERRMNTEAFF. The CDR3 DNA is TGTGCCAGCAGTGAGAGACGGATGAACACTGAAGCTTTCTTT.